This T cell receptor beta chain is drawn from a study of blood T cell repertoires in COVID-19. The wider study: T cells, B-cell-depleted T cells, or PBMCs provided the cDNA or gDNA that served as material.

This CDR3 has 16 residues. In germline, CDR1 is MNHEY, CDR2 SMNVEV (reference sequence). With V trimmed by 3 bases and J by 3 bases, 10 bases remained unmatched. This clone was observed a single time. Per the study methods: Reference gene primer amplification gave estimated nucleated cell counts. Sequenced by immunoSEQ multiplex PCR; TCRdb stores in-frame clones only, minus some. V and J calls and clone size are given by that table; D and trimming were obtained from the DNA. The table has 90,000 to 130,000 clones, 75% to 80% seen once. The sample was peripheral blood. This rearrangement joins TRBV27 to TRBJ2-7; 8 nucleotides align to TRBD2. The receptor's source is a woman of 80 years or more with active or convalescent COVID-19. The CDR3 DNA sequence: TGTGCCAGCAGTTTTTCAGCGGGACTAGTGGACTACGAGCAGTACTTC. Translating it yields CASSFSAGLVDYEQYF.